This T cell receptor beta chain derives from a study of T cell clonality in common variable immunodeficiency. Sequencing was performed with immunoSEQ multiplex PCR; in TCRdb, only in-frame clones are kept and a portion is missing. The sample contains some 42,000 clones, none of them singletons. Study-level points and caveats: Common variable immunodeficiency TCR beta sequences reportedly had fewer deletions and N-nucleotide insertions. Authors noted CVID clonality's cause needs subpopulation repertoire sequencing.

A few counts support this clone. Its specificity is unknown. The read falls 3 residues short of the CDR3 end, and the missing part is taken from the germline J gene. V shed 9 bases and J shed 3 bases, with 6 bases lying between them. The CDR3 has 10 residues. Germline V gene data show CDR1 as MRHNA and CDR2 as SNTAGT. This chain links TRBV6-4 with TRBJ2-7; D remains unclear. The sample was peripheral blood mononuclear cells. This receptor was identified in a person aged 18 to 75 in good health. The CDR3 is CASFYYEQYF. The CDR3 bases that were read are TGTGCCAGTTTTTACTACGAG.